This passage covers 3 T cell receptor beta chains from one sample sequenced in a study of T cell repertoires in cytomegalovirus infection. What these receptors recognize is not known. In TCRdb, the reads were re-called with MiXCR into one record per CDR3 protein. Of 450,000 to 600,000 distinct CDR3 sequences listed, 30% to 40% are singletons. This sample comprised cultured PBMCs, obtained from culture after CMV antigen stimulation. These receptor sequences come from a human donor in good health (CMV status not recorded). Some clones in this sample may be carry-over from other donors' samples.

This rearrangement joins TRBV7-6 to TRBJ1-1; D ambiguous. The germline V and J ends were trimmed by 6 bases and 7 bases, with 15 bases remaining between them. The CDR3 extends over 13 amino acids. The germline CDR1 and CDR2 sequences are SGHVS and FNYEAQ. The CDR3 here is CASSYGPGVEAFF. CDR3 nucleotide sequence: TGTGCCAGCAGTTACGGTCCAGGTGTTGAAGCTTTCTTT.

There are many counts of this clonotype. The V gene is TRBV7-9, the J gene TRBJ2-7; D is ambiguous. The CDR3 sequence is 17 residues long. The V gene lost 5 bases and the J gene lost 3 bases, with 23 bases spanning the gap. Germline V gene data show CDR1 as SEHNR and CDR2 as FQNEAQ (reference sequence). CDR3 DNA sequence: TGTGCCAGCAGCCGCATTATAAGTTCCGACGGAGACTACGAGCAGTACTTC. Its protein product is CASSRIISSDGDYEQYF. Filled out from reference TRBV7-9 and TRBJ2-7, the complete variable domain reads DTGVSQNPRHKITKRGQNVTFRCDPISEHNRLYWYRQTLGQGPEFLTYFQNEAQLEKSRLLSDRFSAERPKGSFSTLEIQRTEQGDSAMYLCASSRIISSDGDYEQYFGPGTRLTVT.

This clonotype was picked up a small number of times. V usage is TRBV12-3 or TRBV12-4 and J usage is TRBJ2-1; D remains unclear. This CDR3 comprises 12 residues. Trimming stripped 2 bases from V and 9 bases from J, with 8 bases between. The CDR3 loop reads CASSLSRFEQFF. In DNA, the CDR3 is TGTGCCAGCAGTTTATCTAGGTTTGAGCAGTTCTTC.